This T cell receptor beta chain was captured by sequencing in a study of beta chain features in type 1 diabetes. Findings of the study overall: For cells with high TCR expression, cDNA sequencing could yield over-representation. In these data, an HLA type influence on TCRB rearrangement remained unresolved. PCR might favor shorter templates, but any such skew would affect patients and controls equally.

Germline-derived CDR1 and CDR2 are MNHEY and SMNVEV (reference sequence). Trimming at V came to 5 bases and at J to 2 bases, leaving 9 bases not matched to a gene. The CDR3 has 16 residues. The whole isolated RNA underwent reverse transcription, so sequencing captured expressed TCRB transcripts. The table came from immunoSEQ multiplex PCR; TCRdb's copy has only in-frame clones and leaves some out. The table has 680,000 or so clones, roughly a sixth seen once. A few counts support this clone. What it recognizes is unknown. The chain uses TRBV27 and TRBJ1-5, with 7 nucleotides matching TRBD1. Sequenced: naive CD4+ T cells from blood. This sequence was found in a man younger than 35 in good health. For the CDR3, the DNA is TGTGCCAGCAGTCCCCTGGACCAGGGGGGCAATCAGCCCCAGCATTTT. It translates to CASSPLDQGGNQPQHF.